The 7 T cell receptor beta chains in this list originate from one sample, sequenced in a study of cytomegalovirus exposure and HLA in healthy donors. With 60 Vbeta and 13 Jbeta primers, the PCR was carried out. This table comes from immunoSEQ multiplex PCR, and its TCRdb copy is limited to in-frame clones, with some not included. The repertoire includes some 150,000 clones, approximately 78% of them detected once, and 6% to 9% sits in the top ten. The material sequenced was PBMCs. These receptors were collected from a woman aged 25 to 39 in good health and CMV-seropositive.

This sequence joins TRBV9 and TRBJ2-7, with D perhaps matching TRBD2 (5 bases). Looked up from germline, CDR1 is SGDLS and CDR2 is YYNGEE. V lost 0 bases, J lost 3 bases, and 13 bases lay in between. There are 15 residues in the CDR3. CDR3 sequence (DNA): TGTGCCAGCAGCGTAGAGGCGGGTCCCTACTACGAGCAGTACTTC. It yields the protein CASSVEAGPYYEQYF.

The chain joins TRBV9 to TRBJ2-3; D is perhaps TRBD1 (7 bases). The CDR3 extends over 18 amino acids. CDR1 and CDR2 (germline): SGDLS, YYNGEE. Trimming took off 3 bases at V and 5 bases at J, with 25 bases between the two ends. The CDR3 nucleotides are TGTGCCAGCAGCGCCCCAGGGGGGACCCCCGATTTCGGAGATACGCAGTATTTT. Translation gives CASSAPGGTPDFGDTQYF.

The DNA of the CDR3 is TGCGCCAGCAGCCAAGATATGGGAGTTAACACTGAAGCTTTCTTT. Translation gives CASSQDMGVNTEAFF. The rearrangement links TRBV4-3 to TRBJ1-1; D gene ambiguous. Looked up from germline, CDR1 is LGHNA and CDR2 is YSLEER. The CDR3 is 15 amino acids. The germline V and J ends were trimmed by 0 bases and 2 bases, with 10 bases remaining between them.

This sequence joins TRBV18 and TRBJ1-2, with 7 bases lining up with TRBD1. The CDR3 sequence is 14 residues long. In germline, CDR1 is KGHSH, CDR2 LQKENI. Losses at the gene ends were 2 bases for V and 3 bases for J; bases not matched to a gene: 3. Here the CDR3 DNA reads TGTGCCAGCTCACCATCCCAGGGGGACTATGGCTACACCTTC. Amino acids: CASSPSQGDYGYTF.

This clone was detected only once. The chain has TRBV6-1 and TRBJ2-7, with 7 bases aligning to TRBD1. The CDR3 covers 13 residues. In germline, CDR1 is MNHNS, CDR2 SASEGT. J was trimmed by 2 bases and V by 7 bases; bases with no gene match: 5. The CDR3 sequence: CASTRQGPYEQYF. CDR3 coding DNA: TGTGCCAGCACCCGACAGGGACCCTACGAGCAGTACTTC.

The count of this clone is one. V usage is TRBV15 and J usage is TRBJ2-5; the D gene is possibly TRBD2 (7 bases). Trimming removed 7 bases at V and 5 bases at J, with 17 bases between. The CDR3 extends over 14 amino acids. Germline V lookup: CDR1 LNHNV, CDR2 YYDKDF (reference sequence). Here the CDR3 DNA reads TGTGCCACCAACGAGAGGGGCGGGGGCGAGACCCAGTACTTC. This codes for CATNERGGGETQYF.

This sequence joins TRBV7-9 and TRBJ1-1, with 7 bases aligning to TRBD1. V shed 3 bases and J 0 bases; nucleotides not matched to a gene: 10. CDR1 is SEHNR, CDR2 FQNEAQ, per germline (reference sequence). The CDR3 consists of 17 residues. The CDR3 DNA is TGTGCCAGCAGCTTGGGACAGTTCGCGATGTTGAACACTGAAGCTTTCTTT. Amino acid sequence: CASSLGQFAMLNTEAFF.